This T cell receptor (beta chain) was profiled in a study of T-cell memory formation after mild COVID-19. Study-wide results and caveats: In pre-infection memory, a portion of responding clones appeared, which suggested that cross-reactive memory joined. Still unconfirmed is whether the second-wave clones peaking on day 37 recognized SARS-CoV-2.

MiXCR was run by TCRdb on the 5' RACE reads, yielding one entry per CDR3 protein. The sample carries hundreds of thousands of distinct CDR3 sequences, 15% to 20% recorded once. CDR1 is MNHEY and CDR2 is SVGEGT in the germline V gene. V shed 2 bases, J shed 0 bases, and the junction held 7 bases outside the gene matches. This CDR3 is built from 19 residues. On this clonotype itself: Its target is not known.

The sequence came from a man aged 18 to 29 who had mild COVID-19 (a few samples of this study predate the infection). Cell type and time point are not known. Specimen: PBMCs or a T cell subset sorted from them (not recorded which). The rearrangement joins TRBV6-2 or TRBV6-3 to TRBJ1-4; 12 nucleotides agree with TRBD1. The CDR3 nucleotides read TGTGCCAGCAGTTACCCGATCCGGGACAGGGGGCCAACTAATGAAAAACTGTTTTTT. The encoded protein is CASSYPIRDRGPTNEKLFF.